This TCR beta chain comes out of a study of blood T cell repertoires in COVID-19. Study in general: Samples representing acute and convalescent COVID-19 were sourced from the United States, Italy and Spain.

Original processing methods: Cell counts per sample came from amplifying reference gene primers. Some clones are missing from TCRdb's copy, which holds only in-frame ones; the method was immunoSEQ multiplex PCR. V and J calls and clone size are copied from that table; D and trimming were computed from the DNA. This sample carries a few hundred thousand clones, more than 80% of them seen once, and the ten largest clones take around 1%. The CDR3 sequence is 13 residues long. Deletions cut 1 base from V and 8 bases from J, with 11 bases between. Looked up from germline, CDR1 is MGHRA and CDR2 is YSYEKL.

The clonotype was recovered from a young man who had recovered from COVID-19. Sample: PBMCs or T cells enriched from blood (not recorded which). V usage is TRBV4-1 and J usage is TRBJ1-1, with D possibly being TRBD1 (6 bases). CDR3 DNA sequence: TGCGCCAGCAGCCAAGCGTACAGGGACGAAGCTTTCTTT. Its protein product is CASSQAYRDEAFF.